This TCR beta chain was identified in a study of control samples from healthy donors and cancer patients. Assay: immunoSEQ multiplex PCR; the TCRdb copy retains only in-frame clones and omits some. The data contain 90,000 to 150,000 clones, about 87% of them singletons. Looked up from germline, CDR1 is LGHDT and CDR2 is YNNKEL (reference sequence). The CDR3 contains 15 residues. In regard to this clone: One end of the junction does not line up with germline, which may come from a read error.

The sequencing input was blood. This clonotype was sampled from a man aged 40-49 years in good health. The chain carries TRBV3-1 (or the pseudogene TRBV3-2) and TRBJ2-7, with 7 bases identical to TRBD2. Here the CDR3 reads CAGSQDLTPGGEQYF. In DNA, the CDR3 is TGTGCCGGCAGCCAAGATTTGACCCCCGGGGGGGAGCAGTACTTC.